The TCR beta chain under discussion was sequenced for a study of monozygotic twins with inflammatory bowel disease. CDR3 length equals 14 residues. Reprocessing the 5' RACE reads, TCRdb reports a single entry for every CDR3 protein and omits DNA. Seen in this sample are about 160,000 distinct CDR3 sequences; the ten most common clones hold 2% to 3%. The J gene is TRBJ1-1, the V gene TRBV12-3 or TRBV12-4; TCRdb outputs TRBD1, but without DNA this stays unchecked. The TCR originated in a human donor with ulcerative colitis or Crohn's disease, or a healthy co-twin of an affected twin (not recorded which). Source material: blood. The CDR3 sequence is CASSVHQGSTEAFF.